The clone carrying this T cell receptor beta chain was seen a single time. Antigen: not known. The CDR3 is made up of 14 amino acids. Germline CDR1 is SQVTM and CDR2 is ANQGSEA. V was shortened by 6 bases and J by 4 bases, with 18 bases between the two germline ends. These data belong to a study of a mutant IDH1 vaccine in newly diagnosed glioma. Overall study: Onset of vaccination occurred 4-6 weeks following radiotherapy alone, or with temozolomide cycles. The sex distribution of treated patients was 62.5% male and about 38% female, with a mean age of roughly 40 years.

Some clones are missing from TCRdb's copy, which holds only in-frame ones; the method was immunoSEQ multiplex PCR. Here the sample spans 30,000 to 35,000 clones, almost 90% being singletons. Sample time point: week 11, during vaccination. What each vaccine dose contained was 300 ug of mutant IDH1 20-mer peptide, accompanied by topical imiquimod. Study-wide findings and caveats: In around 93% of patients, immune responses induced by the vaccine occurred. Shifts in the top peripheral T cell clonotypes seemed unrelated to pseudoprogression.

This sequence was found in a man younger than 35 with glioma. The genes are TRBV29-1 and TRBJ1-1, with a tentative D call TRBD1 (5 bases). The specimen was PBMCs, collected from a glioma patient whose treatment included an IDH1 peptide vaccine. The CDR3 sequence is CSVGTGTLGTEAFF. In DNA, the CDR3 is TGCAGCGTCGGCACTGGGACTTTGGGCACTGAAGCTTTCTTT.